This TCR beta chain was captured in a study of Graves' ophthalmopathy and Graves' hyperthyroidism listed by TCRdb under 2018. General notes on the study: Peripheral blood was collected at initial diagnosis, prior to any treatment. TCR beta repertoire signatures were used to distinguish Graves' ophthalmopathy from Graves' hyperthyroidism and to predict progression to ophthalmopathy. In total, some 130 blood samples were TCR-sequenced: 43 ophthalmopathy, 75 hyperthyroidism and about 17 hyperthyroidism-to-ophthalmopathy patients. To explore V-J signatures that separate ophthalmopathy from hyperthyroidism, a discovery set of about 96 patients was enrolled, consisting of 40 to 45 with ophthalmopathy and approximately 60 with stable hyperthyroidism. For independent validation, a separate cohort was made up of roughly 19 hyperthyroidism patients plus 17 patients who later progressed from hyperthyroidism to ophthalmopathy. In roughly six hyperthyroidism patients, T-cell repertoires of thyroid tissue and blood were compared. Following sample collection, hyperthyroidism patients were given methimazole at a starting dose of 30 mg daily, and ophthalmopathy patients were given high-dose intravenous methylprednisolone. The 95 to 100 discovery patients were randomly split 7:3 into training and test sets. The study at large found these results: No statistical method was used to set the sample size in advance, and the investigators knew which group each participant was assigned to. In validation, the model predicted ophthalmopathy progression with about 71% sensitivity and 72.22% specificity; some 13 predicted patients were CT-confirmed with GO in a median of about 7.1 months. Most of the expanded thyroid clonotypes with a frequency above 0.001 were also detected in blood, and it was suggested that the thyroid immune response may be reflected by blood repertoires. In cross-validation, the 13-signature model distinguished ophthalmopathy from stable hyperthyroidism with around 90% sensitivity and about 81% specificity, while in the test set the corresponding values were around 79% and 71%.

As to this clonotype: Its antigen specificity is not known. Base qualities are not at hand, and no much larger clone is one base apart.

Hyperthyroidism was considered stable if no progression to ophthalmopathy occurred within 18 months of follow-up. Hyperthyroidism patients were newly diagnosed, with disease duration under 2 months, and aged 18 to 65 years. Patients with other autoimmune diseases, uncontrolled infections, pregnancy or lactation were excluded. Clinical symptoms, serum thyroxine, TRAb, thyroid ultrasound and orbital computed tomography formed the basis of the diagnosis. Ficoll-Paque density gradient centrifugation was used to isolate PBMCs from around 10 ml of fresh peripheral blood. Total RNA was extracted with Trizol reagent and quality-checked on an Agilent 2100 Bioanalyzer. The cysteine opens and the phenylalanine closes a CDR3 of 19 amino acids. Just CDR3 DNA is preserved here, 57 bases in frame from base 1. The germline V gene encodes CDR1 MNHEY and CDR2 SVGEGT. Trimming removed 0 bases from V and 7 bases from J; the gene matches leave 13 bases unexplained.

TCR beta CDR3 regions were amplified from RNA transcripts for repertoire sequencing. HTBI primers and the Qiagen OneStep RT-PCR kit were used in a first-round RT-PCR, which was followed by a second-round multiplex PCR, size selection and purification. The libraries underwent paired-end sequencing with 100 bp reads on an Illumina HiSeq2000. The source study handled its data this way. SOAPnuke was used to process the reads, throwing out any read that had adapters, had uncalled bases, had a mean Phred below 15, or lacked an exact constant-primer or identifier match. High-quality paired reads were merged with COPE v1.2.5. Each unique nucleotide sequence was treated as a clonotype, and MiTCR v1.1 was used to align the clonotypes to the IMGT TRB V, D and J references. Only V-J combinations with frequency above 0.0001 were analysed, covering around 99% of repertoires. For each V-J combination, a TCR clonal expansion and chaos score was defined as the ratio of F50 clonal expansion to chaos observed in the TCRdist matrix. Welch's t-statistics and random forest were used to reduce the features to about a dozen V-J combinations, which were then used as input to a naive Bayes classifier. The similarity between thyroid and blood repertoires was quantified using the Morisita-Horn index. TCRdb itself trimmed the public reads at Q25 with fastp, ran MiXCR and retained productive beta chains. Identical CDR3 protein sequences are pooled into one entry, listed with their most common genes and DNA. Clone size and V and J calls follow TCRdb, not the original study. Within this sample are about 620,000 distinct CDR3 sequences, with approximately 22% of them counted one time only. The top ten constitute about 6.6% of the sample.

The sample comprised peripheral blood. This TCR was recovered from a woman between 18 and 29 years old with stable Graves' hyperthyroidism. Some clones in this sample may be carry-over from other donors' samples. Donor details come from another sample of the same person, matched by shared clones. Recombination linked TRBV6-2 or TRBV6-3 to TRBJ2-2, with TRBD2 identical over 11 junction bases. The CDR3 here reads CASSYSALAGGPSSGELFF. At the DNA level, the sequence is TGTGCCAGCAGTTACTCGGCGTTAGCGGGAGGGCCCAGTAGCGGGGAGCTGTTTTTT.